A single sample gave rise to the 10 T cell receptor beta chains below, sequenced in a study of blood T cell repertoires in COVID-19. Only in-frame clones appear in the TCRdb table, and some are missing; sequencing was by immunoSEQ multiplex PCR. In the table there are 10,000 to 15,000 clones, approximately 72% of which are singletons. Sequencing was carried out using peripheral blood. The source is a man aged 55 to 70 with COVID-19, enrolled during active disease.

The chain employs TRBV18 and TRBJ1-2; TRBD1 matches 12 bases. V lost 3 bases, J lost 6 bases, and 5 bases stayed unmatched. The CDR3 is 15 amino acids. Germline-derived CDR1 and CDR2 are KGHSH and LQKENI. CDR3 sequence reads: CASSPSGTGGNGYTF. The CDR3 DNA is TGTGCCAGCTCACCCTCCGGGACAGGGGGCAATGGCTACACCTTC.

The J gene is TRBJ2-1, the V gene TRBV4-2; 8 bases match TRBD2. Germline CDR1 is LGHNA and CDR2 is YNFKEQ. V gave up 7 bases and J gave up 3 bases; unmatched junction bases: 8. The CDR3 is 15 residues long. DNA of the CDR3: TGTGCCAGCAACCTAGCGGGTAAGGACTACAATGAGCAGTTCTTC. Translation: CASNLAGKDYNEQFF.

The chain links TRBV12-3 or TRBV12-4 to TRBJ1-5; 7 positions match TRBD1. Trimming took 6 bases from V and 7 from J; bases not matched to a gene: 6. The CDR3 loop spans 13 amino acids. CDR3 sequence reads: CASRRQGEQPQHF. In nucleotides, the CDR3 is TGTGCCAGCAGGCGACAGGGCGAACAGCCCCAGCATTTT.

The V gene is TRBV19, the J gene TRBJ1-4; 10 bases are shared with TRBD1. Germline CDR1 LNHDA, CDR2 SQIVND (reference sequence). The CDR3 is 15 amino acids. Trimming removed 4 bases from V and 7 bases from J; junction bases left unmatched: 6. The CDR3 sequence: CASSNPGTGVEKLFF. The DNA of the CDR3 is TGTGCCAGTAGTAACCCCGGGACAGGGGTTGAAAAACTGTTTTTT. The whole variable domain, remainder taken from reference TRBV19 and TRBJ1-4, is DGGITQSPKYLFRKEGQNVTLSCEQNLNHDAMYWYRQDPGQGLRLIYYSQIVNDFQKGDIAEGYSVSREKKESFPLTVTSAQKNPTAFYLCASSNPGTGVEKLFFGSGTQLSVL.

The chain couples TRBV21-1 to TRBJ2-2; the table's D call of TRBD2 was not tested on the DNA. TRBV21-1 is a pseudogene segment. The CDR3 has 19 amino acids. CDR3 nucleotide sequence: TGTGCCAGCAGCAAAGGGCCAGCGGGGGGCCTTTTGAACACCGGGGAGCTGTTTTTT. Its protein product is CASSKGPAGGLLNTGELFF.

The V gene is TRBV19, the J gene TRBJ1-1; 11 nucleotides align to TRBD1. Germline lookup yields CDR1 LNHDA and CDR2 SQIVND (reference sequence). The trim removed 7 bases at V and 11 bases at J, leaving 21 bases unmatched. The length of the CDR3 is 17 residues. Here the CDR3 reads CASTRSRPGQGVSRAFF. CDR3 nucleotide sequence: TGTGCCAGTACCCGATCCCGCCCGGGACAGGGGGTGTCGCGGGCTTTCTTT.

J is TRBJ1-1 and V is TRBV7-3, with D possibly matching TRBD1 (6 bases). Germline CDR1 reads SGHTA; CDR2 reads FQGTGA. The CDR3 runs to 16 residues. Trimming removed 4 bases at V and 2 bases at J, with 17 bases between. CDR3 amino acids: CASSSASGGANTEAFF. CDR3 in DNA: TGTGCCAGCAGCTCCGCCTCGGGGGGGGCAAACACTGAAGCTTTCTTT.

V usage is TRBV29-1 and J usage is TRBJ1-1; a possible D gene is TRBD1 (6 bases). The CDR3 extends over 14 amino acids. Germline CDR1 reads SQVTM; CDR2 reads ANQGSEA. Between the trimmed V and J ends, which lost 8 bases and 1 base, there was a span of 17 bases. This CDR3 reads CSMWPQGANTEAFF. The DNA for the CDR3 is TGCAGCATGTGGCCACAGGGCGCGAACACTGAAGCTTTCTTT. Combining the CDR3 with reference TRBV29-1 and TRBJ1-1 gives the whole variable domain SAVISQKPSRDICQRGTSLTIQCQVDSQVTMMFWYRQQPGQSLTLIATANQGSEATYESGFVIDKFPISRPNLTFSTLTVSNMSPEDSSIYLCSMWPQGANTEAFFGQGTRLTVV.

The rearrangement joins TRBV27 to TRBJ1-4; D is possibly TRBD1 (5 bases). CDR1 MNHEY and CDR2 SMNVEV come from the germline V gene (reference sequence). This CDR3 contains 13 residues. Deletions cut 7 bases from V and 5 bases from J, with 11 bases between. The CDR3 region is CASTGRGNEKLFF. The CDR3 DNA sequence: TGTGCCAGCACGGGACGGGGGAATGAAAAACTGTTTTTT.

This clone was counted only a few times. The gene calls are TRBV7-3 and TRBJ2-2, with 14 bases matching TRBD2. Germline lookup yields CDR1 SGHTA and CDR2 FQGTGA. This CDR3 has 17 amino acids. After removal of 3 bases from V and 6 bases from J, the junction contained 6 bases not matched to a gene. The CDR3, as DNA: TGTGCCAGCAGCTTGACTAGCGGGAGGGCCAGGGCCGGGGAGCTGTTTTTT. It translates to CASSLTSGRARAGELFF.